This TCR beta chain was observed in a study of OX40 agonist ivuxolimab in advanced cancers. From germline, CDR1 is KGHSH and CDR2 LQKENI. The germline V and J ends were trimmed by 4 bases and 4 bases, with 13 bases remaining between them. CDR3 size: 15 residues. The table came from immunoSEQ multiplex PCR; TCRdb's copy has only in-frame clones and leaves some out. Of some 50,000 clones in the sample, approximately 90% were seen once. This clonotype was sampled from an adult with an advanced solid tumor such as melanoma, head and neck, liver or kidney cancer. The specimen was CD4+ or CD8+ T cells sorted from blood, collected in a trial of the OX40 agonist ivuxolimab. The chain has TRBV18 and TRBJ1-4; possibly TRBD1 for D (5 bases). For the CDR3, the DNA is TGTGCCAGCTCACTCACAGGCGTTCTTAATGAAAAACTGTTTTTT. Translating it yields CASSLTGVLNEKLFF.